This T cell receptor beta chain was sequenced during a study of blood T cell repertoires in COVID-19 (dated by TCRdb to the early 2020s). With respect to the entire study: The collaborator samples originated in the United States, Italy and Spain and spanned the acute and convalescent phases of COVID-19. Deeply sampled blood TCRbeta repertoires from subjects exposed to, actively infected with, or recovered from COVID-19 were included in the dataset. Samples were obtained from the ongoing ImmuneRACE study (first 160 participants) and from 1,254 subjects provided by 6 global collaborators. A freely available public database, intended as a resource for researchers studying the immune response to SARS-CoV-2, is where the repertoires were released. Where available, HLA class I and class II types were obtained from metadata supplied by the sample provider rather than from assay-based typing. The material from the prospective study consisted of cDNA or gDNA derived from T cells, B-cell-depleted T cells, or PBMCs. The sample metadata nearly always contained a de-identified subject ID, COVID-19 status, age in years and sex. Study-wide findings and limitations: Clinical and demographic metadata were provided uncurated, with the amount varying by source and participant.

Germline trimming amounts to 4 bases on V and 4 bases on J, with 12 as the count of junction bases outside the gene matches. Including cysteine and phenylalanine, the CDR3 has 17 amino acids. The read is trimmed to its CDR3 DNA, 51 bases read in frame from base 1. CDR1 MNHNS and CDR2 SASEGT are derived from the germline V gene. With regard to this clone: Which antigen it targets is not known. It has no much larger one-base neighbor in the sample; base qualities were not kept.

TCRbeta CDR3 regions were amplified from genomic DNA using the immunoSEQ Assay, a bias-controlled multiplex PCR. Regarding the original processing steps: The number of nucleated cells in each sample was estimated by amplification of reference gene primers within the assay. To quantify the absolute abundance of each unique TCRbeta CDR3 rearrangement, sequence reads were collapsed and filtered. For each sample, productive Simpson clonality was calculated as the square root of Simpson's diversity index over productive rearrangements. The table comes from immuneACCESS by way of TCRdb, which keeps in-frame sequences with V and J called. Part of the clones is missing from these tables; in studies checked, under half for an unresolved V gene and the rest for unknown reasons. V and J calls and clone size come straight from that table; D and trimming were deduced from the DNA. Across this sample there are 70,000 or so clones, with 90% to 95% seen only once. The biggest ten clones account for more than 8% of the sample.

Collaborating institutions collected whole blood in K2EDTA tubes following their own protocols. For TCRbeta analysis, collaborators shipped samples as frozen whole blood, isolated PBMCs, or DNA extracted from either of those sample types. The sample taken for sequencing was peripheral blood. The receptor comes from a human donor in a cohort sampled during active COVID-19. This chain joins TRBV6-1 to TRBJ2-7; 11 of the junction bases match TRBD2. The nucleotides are TGTGCCAGCAGTGCTCCCCTCGGGACTAGCGGCGATTACGAGCAGTACTTC. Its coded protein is CASSAPLGTSGDYEQYF.